What follows describes a single T cell receptor beta chain. The data were obtained in a study of blood T cell repertoires in COVID-19. Study-wide background: COVID-19 samples, acute and convalescent, were from the United States, Italy and Spain. Sources were T cells, B-cell-depleted T cells, or PBMCs; the material itself was cDNA or gDNA.

Authors' methods: Amplifying reference gene primers gave estimates of nucleated cell counts. Profiled with immunoSEQ multiplex PCR; TCRdb holds only in-frame clones, not every one. V, J and clone size were drawn from that table, and D and trimming were deduced from the DNA. This sample has under 200,000 clones, with approximately 91% found just once. The germline V gene encodes CDR1 WSHSY and CDR2 SAAADI. V was pared by 6 bases and J by 0 bases, with 14 bases between. The CDR3 has 15 amino acids. The specimen sequenced was peripheral blood. The receptor was derived from a man younger than 30 with acute or convalescent COVID-19. The chain links TRBV10-2 to TRBJ1-1; D is unclear. The chain's CDR3 is CASSLWEEMNTEAFF. The CDR3 bases are TGCGCCAGCAGCCTATGGGAGGAAATGAACACTGAAGCTTTCTTT.